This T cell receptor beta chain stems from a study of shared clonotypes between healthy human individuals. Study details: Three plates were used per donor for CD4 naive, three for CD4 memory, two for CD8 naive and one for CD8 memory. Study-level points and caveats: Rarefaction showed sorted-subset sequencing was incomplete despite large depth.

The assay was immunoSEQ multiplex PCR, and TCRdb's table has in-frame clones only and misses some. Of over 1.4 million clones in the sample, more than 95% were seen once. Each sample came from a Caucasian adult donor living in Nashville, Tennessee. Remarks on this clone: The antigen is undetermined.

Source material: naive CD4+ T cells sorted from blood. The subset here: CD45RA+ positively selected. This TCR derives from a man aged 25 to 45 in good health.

The CDR3 coding sequence is TGTGCCAGCGCCCCTGAGGGCCGCGGATACTATGGCTACACCTTC. This sequence encodes CASAPEGRGYYGYTF. This rearrangement joins TRBV7-3 to TRBJ1-2; D remains ambiguous. This CDR3 is built from 15 residues. V was shortened by 8 bases and J by 3 bases, with 19 bases between the two germline ends. Per the germline V gene, CDR1 is SGHTA and CDR2 is FQGTGA.